Shown below are 22 T cell receptor beta chains from a single sample sequenced in a study of sequential checkpoint blockade in melanoma. Indicated treatment: randomized to nivolumab then ipilimumab (arm A) or the reverse (arm B). The repertoire was sequenced with immunoSEQ multiplex PCR; TCRdb's copy has only in-frame clones and lacks some. The sample shows some 14,000 clones, 60% to 80% of them seen only once. The source was CD8+ T cells sorted from blood (inferred from file names), collected from a patient given nivolumab and ipilimumab in sequence. The receptor set was obtained from a human patient with melanoma. Some clones in this sample may be carry-over from other donors' samples.

This clone was observed once. This rearrangement joins TRBV11-2 to TRBJ2-7; 8 nucleotides align to TRBD1. Trimming took 4 bases from V and 7 from J; bases not matched to a gene: 15. In germline, CDR1 is SGHAT, CDR2 FQNNGV. This CDR3 comprises 16 residues. This CDR3 is CASSSDRGRAQGEQYF. The CDR3 DNA reads TGTGCCAGCAGCTCAGACAGGGGAAGGGCCCAAGGGGAGCAGTACTTC.

The J gene is TRBJ2-5, the V gene TRBV27, with 13 positions matching TRBD2. The CDR3 totals 16 residues. V dropped 5 bases and J dropped 4; count of bases not matched to a gene: 7. Germline CDR1 is MNHEY and CDR2 is SMNVEV (reference sequence). As DNA, the CDR3 is TGTGCCAGCAGTCAACCGGGACTAGCGGGGCCAGAGACCCAGTACTTC. Protein: CASSQPGLAGPETQYF.

V usage is TRBV28 and J usage is TRBJ2-2, with 10 bases aligning to TRBD1. CDR3 length equals 15 residues. The V gene's germline CDR1 is MDHEN and CDR2 SYDVKM. The V segment lost 8 bases and the J segment 1 base; nucleotides outside the gene matches: 4. The CDR3 DNA is TGTGCCAGCCACCGGGACAGGGGGAACACCGGGGAGCTGTTTTTT. Protein product: CASHRDRGNTGELFF.

This clone has only a few counts. The V call is TRBV7-9, the J call TRBJ1-1; 9 nucleotides agree with TRBD1. This CDR3 is 15 amino acids long. V dropped 5 bases and J dropped 0; count of bases not matched to a gene: 4. The germline CDR1 and CDR2 sequences are SEHNR and FQNEAQ (reference sequence). The CDR3 coding sequence is TGTGCCAGCAGCCTCGGGACAGGGATGAACACTGAAGCTTTCTTT. Amino acid sequence: CASSLGTGMNTEAFF.

This clone was recorded only once. The chain carries TRBV5-1 and TRBJ2-5, with 8 bases fitting TRBD1. Trimming removed 6 bases from V and 5 bases from J; junction bases left unmatched: 9. This CDR3 has 14 amino acids. Germline assignment: CDR1 SGHRS and CDR2 YFSETQ. The CDR3 coding sequence is TGCGCCAGCATCAAGGACAGGGAATGGGAGACCCAGTACTTC. This encodes CASIKDREWETQYF.

The chain uses TRBV27 and TRBJ1-5; 9 bases fit TRBD1. The V segment lost 3 bases and the J segment 4 bases; nucleotides outside the gene matches: 1. The CDR3 contains 14 residues. Germline assignment: CDR1 MNHEY and CDR2 SMNVEV (reference sequence). CDR3 sequence reads: CASSLDRGNQPQHF. Written as DNA, the CDR3 is TGTGCCAGCAGTTTGGACAGGGGTAATCAGCCCCAGCATTTT.

The rearrangement joins TRBV4-2 to TRBJ2-7, with D hard to call. In germline, CDR1 is LGHNA, CDR2 YNFKEQ. Trimming stripped 4 bases from V and 0 bases from J, with 16 bases between. There are 16 residues in the CDR3. As DNA, the CDR3 is TGTGCCAGCAGCCCGGAGCGAAACACTTACTCCTACGAGCAGTACTTC. Amino acids: CASSPERNTYSYEQYF.

The DNA for the CDR3 is TGCGCCAGCAGCGCAGGGGCCGACACAGATACGCAGTATTTT. It specifies CASSAGADTDTQYF. The chain is built from TRBV4-1 and TRBJ2-3, with a tentative D call TRBD1 (6 bases). This CDR3 region has 14 residues. The V gene's germline CDR1 is MGHRA and CDR2 YSYEKL. The V end lost 5 bases, the J end lost 2 bases, and 11 bases lay between the germline ends.

This chain uses TRBV5-5 with TRBJ1-2; D might be TRBD1 (6 bases). The V and J ends lost 4 bases and 7 bases respectively, with 23 bases between them. CDR1 and CDR2 from the germline V gene are SGHKS and YYEKEE (reference sequence). The CDR3 spans 16 residues. CDR3 region: CASSHTTSTGYLGYTF. CDR3 bases: TGTGCCAGCAGCCACACAACCTCGACAGGTTATCTTGGCTACACCTTC.

The CDR3, as DNA: TGTGCCAGCAGTGTCGGGAGAGGAGGACCCTACGAGCAGTACTTC. This gives the protein CASSVGRGGPYEQYF. The chain couples TRBV6-5 to TRBJ2-7; perhaps TRBD2 as D (6 bases). CDR1 MNHEY and CDR2 SVGAGI come from the germline V gene. Deletions cut 5 bases from V and 2 bases from J, with 16 bases between. The CDR3 length is 15 residues.

Note on this clone: An end of the junction differs from the germline gene, which may be a read error. The sample carries other DNA sequences with the same CDR3. This chain uses TRBV5-1 with TRBJ1-5; D gene ambiguous. This CDR3 is 16 amino acids long. The germline gives CDR1 SGHRS, CDR2 YFSETQ. CDR3 in amino acids: CASSPEGHYSNQPQHF. The CDR3 coding sequence is TGTGCCAGCAGCCCCGAGGGCCACTATAGCAATCAGCCCCAGCATTTT.

This chain connects TRBV7-3 to TRBJ2-1; weak D call: TRBD2 (5 bases). V was trimmed by 2 bases and J by 9 bases, leaving 11 bases between them. CDR1 and CDR2 from the germline V gene are SGHTA and FQGTGA. The CDR3 totals 13 residues. CDR3 loop: CASSLGVGGEQFF. The CDR3 region has the DNA TGTGCCAGCAGCTTAGGGGTAGGAGGTGAGCAGTTCTTC.

The rearrangement links TRBV4-1 to TRBJ1-1, with D possibly being TRBD1 (6 bases). Trimming cost V 0 bases and J 0 bases, with 11 bases left between them. Germline V gene lookup returns CDR1 MGHRA and CDR2 YSYEKL. The CDR3 is 16 amino acids. The CDR3 sequence is CASSQDPGAMNTEAFF. In nucleotides, the CDR3 is TGCGCCAGCAGCCAAGACCCAGGGGCAATGAACACTGAAGCTTTCTTT.

This chain joins TRBV2 and TRBJ2-5, with D perhaps TRBD1 (6 bases). The J call is in doubt because the DNA end fits TRBJ2-7 better. The germline CDR1 and CDR2 sequences are SNHLY and FYNNEI. The CDR3 has 12 residues. This CDR3 reads CASRGAVYEQYF. The DNA of the CDR3 is TGTGCCAGCAGGGGGGCCGTCTACGAGCAGTACTTC.

The V and J genes are TRBV10-3 and TRBJ2-5; 7 bases map to TRBD1. The germline gives CDR1 ENHRY, CDR2 SYGVKD. Trimming removed 4 bases from V and 5 bases from J; junction bases left unmatched: 13. There are 16 residues in the CDR3. CDR3 protein: CAISGVATGFEETQYF. The CDR3 nucleotides are TGTGCCATCAGTGGCGTGGCGACAGGGTTTGAGGAGACCCAGTACTTC.

The table lists this clone with a count of one. The rearrangement uses TRBV5-4 and TRBJ1-1, with D maybe TRBD1 (6 bases). The germline CDR1 and CDR2 sequences are SGHNT and YYREEE (reference sequence). This CDR3 region has 17 residues. Trimming cost V 1 base and J 2 bases, with 18 bases left between them. CDR3 nucleotides: TGTGCCAGCAGCTTGAGGTGGGAGGGGGGGAGAAACACTGAAGCTTTCTTT. Translation gives CASSLRWEGGRNTEAFF.

The chain joins TRBV19 to TRBJ2-4; tentative D call: TRBD2 (6 bases). From germline, CDR1 is LNHDA and CDR2 SQIVND (reference sequence). CDR3 length: 16 residues. Trimming took 3 bases from V and 4 from J, leaving 16 bases between them. Written as DNA, the CDR3 is TGTGCCAGTAGTATGGAGGGGCCTCGAGAAAAAAACATTCAGTACTTC. Translated, it gives CASSMEGPREKNIQYF.

This chain links TRBV7-9 with TRBJ1-1, with no clear D. The CDR3 loop spans 12 amino acids. The germline CDR1 and CDR2 sequences are SEHNR and FQNEAQ (reference sequence). V shed 3 bases and J shed 6 bases, with 8 bases lying between them. The CDR3 is CASSLAGSEAFF. The CDR3 nucleotides are TGTGCCAGCAGCTTGGCCGGGTCTGAAGCTTTCTTT.

This sequence joins TRBV29-1 and TRBJ2-1; 12 bases line up with TRBD1. The CDR3 spans 13 residues. V lost 1 base to trimming and J lost 14 bases; unmatched junction nucleotides: 6. In germline, CDR1 is SQVTM, CDR2 ANQGSEA. The CDR3, as DNA: TGCAGCGTTGAAGGTGGGGACAGGGGGCGAGAGTTCTTC. This encodes CSVEGGDRGREFF.

The chain combines TRBV7-9 with TRBJ1-6; weak D call: TRBD1 (5 bases). Germline assignment: CDR1 SEHNR and CDR2 FQNEAQ (reference sequence). This CDR3 comprises 16 residues. Trimming left V 6 bases short and J 7 bases short, with 19 bases between. The CDR3 region has the DNA TGTGCCAGCAGACGTGGGACTCCTACACAGAATTCACCCCTCCACTTT. It encodes CASRRGTPTQNSPLHF. Supplemented by reference TRBV7-9 and TRBJ1-6, the full variable domain reads DTGVSQNPRHKITKRGQNVTFRCDPISEHNRLYWYRQTLGQGPEFLTYFQNEAQLEKSRLLSDRFSAERPKGSFSTLEIQRTEQGDSAMYLCASRRGTPTQNSPLHFGNGTRLTVT.

The CDR3 nucleotides are TGTGCCAGCAGGTCCCCAGGGGAGAGCTCCTATAATTCACCCCTCCACTTT. This translates into CASRSPGESSYNSPLHF. V is TRBV27 and J is TRBJ1-6, with a tentative D call TRBD1 (6 bases). Between the trimmed V and J ends, which lost 6 bases and 0 bases, there was a span of 15 bases. Germline lookup yields CDR1 MNHEY and CDR2 SMNVEV (reference sequence). The CDR3 consists of 17 residues.

The genes are TRBV4-3 and TRBJ2-4, with D possibly TRBD1 on 5 matching bases. The ends were cut back, 0 bases at V and 3 bases at J, with 9 bases in the middle. Germline lookup yields CDR1 LGHNA and CDR2 YSLEER. CDR3 size: 15 residues. CDR3: CASSQDGQGKNIQYF. CDR3 DNA sequence: TGCGCCAGCAGCCAAGATGGGCAGGGCAAAAACATTCAGTACTTC.